This entry lists 18 T cell receptor beta chains sequenced from one sample in a study of beta chain features in type 1 diabetes. Study results and limitations: Shortening that was moderate but significant affected the TCRB CDR3s of Type 1 diabetes patients in all four CD4+ subsets.

No antigen is known for these receptors. Since all of the isolated RNA was reverse transcribed, expressed TCRB transcripts were what got sequenced. Method: immunoSEQ multiplex PCR; TCRdb's copy keeps in-frame clones and lacks some. The sample has approximately 150,000 clones, roughly 10% seen once. Sequenced input: central memory CD4+ T cells from blood. The receptor source for this set is a man between 25 and 39 years old with type 1 diabetes.

This chain connects TRBV6-6 to TRBJ2-1; D unresolved. The CDR3 sequence is 12 residues long. From germline, CDR1 is MNHNY and CDR2 SVGAGI (reference sequence). Trimming left V 5 bases short and J 15 bases short, with 17 bases between. The CDR3 loop reads CASSPRVSEWFF. CDR3 in DNA: TGTGCCAGCAGTCCTCGGGTTTCAGAGTGGTTCTTC.

This CDR3 is CASTGGGAGKKDTQYF. Written as DNA, the CDR3 is TGTGCCAGCACGGGCGGGGGGGCCGGTAAAAAAGATACGCAGTATTTT. This chain uses TRBV28 with TRBJ2-3, with 9 bases that match TRBD2. The V and J ends lost 7 bases and 5 bases, in that order; junction bases with no gene match: 13. Germline V gene sequence: CDR1 MDHEN, CDR2 SYDVKM. There are 16 residues in the CDR3.

The V gene is TRBV6-5, the J gene TRBJ1-6; D might be TRBD1 (5 bases). Trimming removed 11 bases at V and 12 bases at J, with 14 bases between. The CDR3 sequence is 11 residues long. Germline lookup yields CDR1 MNHEY and CDR2 SVGAGI. The CDR3 DNA sequence: TGTGCCCGCCGGGGGGGAGGACCCCTCCACTTT. Protein: CARRGGGPLHF.

J is TRBJ1-2 and V is TRBV6-5; a weak D match, TRBD1 (6 bases). Per the germline V gene, CDR1 is MNHEY and CDR2 is SVGAGI. The CDR3 loop spans 14 amino acids. Deletions cut 0 bases from V and 14 bases from J, with 19 bases between. The chain's CDR3 is CASSYSGASLGGTF. CDR3 coding DNA: TGTGCCAGCAGTTACTCGGGGGCGTCGTTAGGTGGAACCTTC.

This clone has a handful of counts. This sequence joins TRBV4-2 and TRBJ1-6; possible D gene TRBD1, 6 bases. Trimming pared 0 bases from V and 10 bases from J, leaving 19 bases between. CDR1 and CDR2 (germline): LGHNA, YNFKEQ. The CDR3 covers 17 residues. The CDR3 loop reads CASSQDPGQKTGSPLHF. The CDR3 DNA reads as TGTGCCAGCAGCCAAGACCCCGGACAGAAAACGGGATCACCCCTCCACTTT.

This clone was found a few times. This chain connects TRBV9 to TRBJ2-3; 7 bases fit TRBD2. With V trimmed by 5 bases and J by 4 bases, 4 bases remained unmatched. Germline-derived CDR1 and CDR2 are SGDLS and YYNGEE. The CDR3 consists of 13 residues. The CDR3 coding sequence is TGTGCCAGCAGTGGGAGGGAGGCAGATACGCAGTATTTT. Translated: CASSGREADTQYF.

In its sample, this clone was seen a few times. The chain has TRBV10-3 and TRBJ2-6; tentatively, D is TRBD1 (6 bases). Germline-derived CDR1 and CDR2 are ENHRY and SYGVKD. The CDR3 is 16 amino acids. Trimming left V 2 bases short and J 2 bases short, with 10 bases between. As DNA, the CDR3 is TGTGCCATCAGTGAGACAGGGCTGGCTGGGGCCAACGTCCTGACTTTC. As protein: CAISETGLAGANVLTF.

The chain combines TRBV4-3 with TRBJ1-2, with 10 bases that match TRBD1. The CDR3 sequence is 18 residues long. Unmatched junction bases numbered 19, after V lost 8 bases and J lost 4 bases. The germline gives CDR1 LGHNA, CDR2 YSLEER. CDR3 loop: CASHGWSDRGYISYGYTF. CDR3 coding DNA: TGCGCCAGCCACGGATGGTCGGACAGGGGGTATATATCCTATGGCTACACCTTC.

The V gene is TRBV12-5, the J gene TRBJ1-4, with TRBD1 matching over 8 bases. Germline-derived CDR1 and CDR2 are LGHNT and FRNRAP. This CDR3 contains 14 residues. V was clipped by 6 bases and J by 6 bases; unmatched bases: 6. CDR3 sequence reads: CASGPGQGYEKLFF. Here the CDR3 DNA reads TGTGCTAGTGGCCCCGGACAGGGTTATGAAAAACTGTTTTTT.

The gene calls are TRBV30 and TRBJ2-4; 7 bases agree with TRBD2. Per the germline V gene, CDR1 is GTSNPN and CDR2 is SVGIG (reference sequence). V was pared by 1 base and J by 2 bases, with 2 bases of the junction left unmatched. The CDR3 contains 14 residues. CDR3 sequence (DNA): TGTGCCTGGAGTGGGGGGGGGACCAAAAACATTCAGTACTTC. It is translated as CAWSGGGTKNIQYF.

This clone has at least ten counts. The chain is built from TRBV30 and TRBJ2-1, with TRBD2 matching over 9 bases. The CDR3 is 15 amino acids. Unmatched junction bases numbered 10, after V lost 8 bases and J lost 2 bases. Germline lookup yields CDR1 GTSNPN and CDR2 SVGIG (reference sequence). Here the CDR3 reads CARQGVAGAYNEQFF. The CDR3 DNA sequence: TGTGCCCGGCAGGGGGTAGCGGGGGCCTACAATGAGCAGTTCTTC.

The J gene is TRBJ2-1, the V gene TRBV6-1, with 9 bases that match TRBD1. Germline V lookup: CDR1 MNHNS, CDR2 SASEGT. Germline trimming cut 6 bases from V and 9 bases from J; bases unmatched to any gene: 12. The CDR3 covers 15 residues. CDR3 residues: CASRSPTRTGAEQFF. DNA for the CDR3: TGTGCCAGCAGGAGCCCGACCCGGACAGGGGCTGAGCAGTTCTTC.

This clone was found a few times. This chain joins TRBV29-1 and TRBJ1-1; no clear D. Germline V CDR1 and CDR2: SQVTM, ANQGSEA. This CDR3 spans 13 amino acids. Between the trimmed V and J ends, which lost 4 bases and 0 bases, there was a span of 9 bases. As DNA, the CDR3 is TGCAGCGTTGGACTGACCTTGAACACTGAAGCTTTCTTT. It translates to CSVGLTLNTEAFF.

This chain links TRBV2 with TRBJ2-7; 7 bases are shared with TRBD2. Germline V lookup: CDR1 SNHLY, CDR2 FYNNEI. V was clipped by 5 bases and J by 7 bases; unmatched bases: 11. CDR3 size: 14 residues. This CDR3 reads CASSIGRPVEEQYF. CDR3 in DNA: TGTGCCAGCAGTATCGGGAGGCCCGTAGAAGAGCAGTACTTC.

This clone was observed a few times. J is TRBJ1-1 and V is TRBV28; 7 positions agree with TRBD1. The CDR3 totals 16 residues. Germline V gene sequence: CDR1 MDHEN, CDR2 SYDVKM. V shed 5 bases and J 0 bases; nucleotides not matched to a gene: 9. The CDR3 reads CASSPTGDLMNTEAFF. CDR3 DNA: TGTGCCAGCAGTCCCACAGGGGACCTCATGAACACTGAAGCTTTCTTT.

The chain has TRBV30 and TRBJ2-1, with 12 bases lining up with TRBD2. V trimming: 3 bases; J trimming: 9 bases; junction bases outside the gene matches: 9. CDR3 length: 15 amino acids. Looked up from germline, CDR1 is GTSNPN and CDR2 is SVGIG (reference sequence). The CDR3 region has the DNA TGTGCCTGGAGCCCCCTAGCGGGGGGGCCCCCTGAGCAGTTCTTC. Translating gives CAWSPLAGGPPEQFF.

The chain employs TRBV18 and TRBJ2-7, with D possibly TRBD2 on 5 matching bases. Trimming left V 2 bases short and J 1 base short, with 9 bases between. This CDR3 has 14 amino acids. Germline V gene sequence: CDR1 KGHSH, CDR2 LQKENI. The CDR3, as DNA: TGTGCCAGCTCACCATATCCGGGGTCCTACGAGCAGTACTTC. Amino acid sequence: CASSPYPGSYEQYF.

V is TRBV6-1 and J is TRBJ1-6, with D perhaps matching TRBD1 (6 bases). This CDR3 comprises 13 residues. The germline V and J ends were trimmed by 0 bases and 19 bases, with 16 bases remaining between them. The V gene's germline CDR1 is MNHNS and CDR2 SASEGT. The CDR3 bases are TGTGCCAGCAGTGAAGCAGGGGACGACAGGCCACACTTT. This sequence encodes CASSEAGDDRPHF.